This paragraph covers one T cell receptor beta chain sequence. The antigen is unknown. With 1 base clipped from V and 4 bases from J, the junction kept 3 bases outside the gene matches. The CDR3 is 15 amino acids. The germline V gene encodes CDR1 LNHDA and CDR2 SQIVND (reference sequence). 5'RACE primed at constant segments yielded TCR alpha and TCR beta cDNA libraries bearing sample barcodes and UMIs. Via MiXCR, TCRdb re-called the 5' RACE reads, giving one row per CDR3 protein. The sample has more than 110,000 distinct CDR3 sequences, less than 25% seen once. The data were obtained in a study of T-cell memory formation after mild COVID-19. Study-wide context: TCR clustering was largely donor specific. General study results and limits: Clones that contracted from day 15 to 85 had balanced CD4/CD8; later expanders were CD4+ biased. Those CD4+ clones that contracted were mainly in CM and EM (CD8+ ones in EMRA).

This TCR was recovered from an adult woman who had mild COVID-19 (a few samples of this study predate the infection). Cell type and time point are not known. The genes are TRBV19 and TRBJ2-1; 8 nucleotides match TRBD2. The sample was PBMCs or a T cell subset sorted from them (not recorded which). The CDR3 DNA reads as TGTGCCAGTAGTATAGCGGGAGGGGAATACAATGAGCAGTTCTTC. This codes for CASSIAGGEYNEQFF.